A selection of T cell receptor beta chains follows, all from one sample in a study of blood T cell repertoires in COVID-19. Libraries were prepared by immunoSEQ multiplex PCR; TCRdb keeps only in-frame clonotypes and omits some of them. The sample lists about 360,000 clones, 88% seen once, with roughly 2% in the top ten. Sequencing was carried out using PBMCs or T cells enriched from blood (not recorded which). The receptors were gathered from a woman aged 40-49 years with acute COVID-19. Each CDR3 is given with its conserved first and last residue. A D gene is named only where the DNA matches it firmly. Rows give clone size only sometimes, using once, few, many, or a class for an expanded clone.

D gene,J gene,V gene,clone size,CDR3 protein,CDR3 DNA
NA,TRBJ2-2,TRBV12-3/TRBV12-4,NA,CASSQEGGGGLFF,TGTGCCAGCAGCCAAGAAGGGGGGGGTGGGCTGTTTTTT
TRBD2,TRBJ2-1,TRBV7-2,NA,CASSLDGTSLPYNEQFF,TGTGCCAGCAGCTTAGATGGGACTAGCCTCCCCTACAATGAGCAGTTCTTC
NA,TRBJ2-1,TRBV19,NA,CANSTANEQFF,TGTGCCAACTCGACAGCCAATGAGCAGTTCTTC
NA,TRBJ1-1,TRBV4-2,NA,CASSQGSGGAFF,TGTGCCAGCAGCCAAGGGTCAGGAGGGGCTTTCTTT
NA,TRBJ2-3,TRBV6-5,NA,CASSSVPGGGTDTQYF,TGTGCCAGCAGTTCCGTGCCGGGGGGCGGGACAGATACGCAGTATTTT
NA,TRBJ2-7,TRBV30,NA,CAWKNRFTYEQYF,TGTGCCTGGAAGAACAGATTTACCTACGAGCAGTACTTC
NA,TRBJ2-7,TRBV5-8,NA,CASSLETGHEQYF,TGTGCCAGCAGCTTGGAAACAGGGCACGAGCAGTACTTC
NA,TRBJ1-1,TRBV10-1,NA,CASSNKGVGRNTEAFF,TGCGCCAGCAGCAATAAGGGGGTGGGGAGGAACACTGAAGCTTTCTTT
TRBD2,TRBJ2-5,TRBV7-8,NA,CASSLSGGQETQYF,TGTGCCAGCAGCTTAAGCGGGGGTCAAGAGACCCAGTACTTC
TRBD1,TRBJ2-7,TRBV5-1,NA,CASSPTGTGGNEQYF,TGCGCCAGCAGCCCGACCGGGACAGGGGGCAACGAGCAGTACTTC
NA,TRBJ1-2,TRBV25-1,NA,CASSQGYGYTF,TGTGCCAGCAGTCAGGGATATGGCTACACCTTC
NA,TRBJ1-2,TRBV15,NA,CATSRDPPGGYTF,TGTGCCACCAGCAGAGATCCCCCGGGTGGCTACACCTTC
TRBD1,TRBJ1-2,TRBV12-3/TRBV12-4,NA,CASSLTGVGYTF,TGTGCCAGCAGTTTGACAGGGGTTGGCTACACCTTC
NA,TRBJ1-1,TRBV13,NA,CASSLDYRRGMNTEAFF,TGTGCCAGCAGCTTAGACTATAGGAGAGGAATGAACACTGAAGCTTTCTTT
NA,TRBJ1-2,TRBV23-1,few,CASSQSTTANYGYTF,TGCGCCAGCAGTCAATCAACCACAGCTAACTATGGCTACACCTTC